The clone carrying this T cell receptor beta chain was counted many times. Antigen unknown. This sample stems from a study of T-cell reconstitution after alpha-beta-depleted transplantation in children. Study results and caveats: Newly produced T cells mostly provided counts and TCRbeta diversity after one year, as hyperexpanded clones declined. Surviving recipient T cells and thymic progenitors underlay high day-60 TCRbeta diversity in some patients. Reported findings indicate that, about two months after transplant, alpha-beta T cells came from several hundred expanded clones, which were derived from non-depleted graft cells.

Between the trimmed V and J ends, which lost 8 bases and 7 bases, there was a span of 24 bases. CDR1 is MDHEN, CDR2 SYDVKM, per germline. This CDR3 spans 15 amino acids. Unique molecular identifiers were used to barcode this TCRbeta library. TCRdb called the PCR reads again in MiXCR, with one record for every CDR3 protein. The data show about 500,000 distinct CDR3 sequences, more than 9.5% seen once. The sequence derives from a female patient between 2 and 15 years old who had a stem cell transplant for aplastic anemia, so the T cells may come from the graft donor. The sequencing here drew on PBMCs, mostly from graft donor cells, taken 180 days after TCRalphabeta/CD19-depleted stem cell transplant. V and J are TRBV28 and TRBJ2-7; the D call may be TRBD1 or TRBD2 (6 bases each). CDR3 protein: CASAVGGPLGDEQYF. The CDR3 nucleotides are TGTGCCAGCGCAGTGGGGGGCCCCCTCGGGGATGAGCAGTACTTC. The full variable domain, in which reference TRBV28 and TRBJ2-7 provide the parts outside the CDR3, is DVKVTQSSRYLVKRTGEKVFLECVQDMDHENMFWYRQDPGLGLRLIYFSYDVKMKEKGDIPEGYSVSREKKERFSLILESASTNQTSMYLCASAVGGPLGDEQYFGPGTRLTVT.